The following is a TCR beta chain sequence with its context. The antigen remains unidentified. Assay used: immunoSEQ multiplex PCR; TCRdb lists only in-frame clones, some missing. The sample includes roughly 92,000 clones, roughly 80% of them seen just once. The CDR3 runs to 17 residues. J gave up 0 bases and V 4 bases, and 9 bases lay outside the gene matches. Germline values: CDR1 SGHAT, CDR2 FQNNGV. The data stem from a study of OX40 agonist ivuxolimab in advanced cancers. Study as a whole: Participants averaged about 60 years of age (range roughly 23 to 79) and were roughly 80% male. Partial response was recorded in three patients: one hepatocellular carcinoma and two cutaneous melanoma cases. Study-wide findings and caveats: CD4+ T cells averaged fewer expanded clones than CD8+ T cells.

The V call is TRBV11-2, the J call TRBJ2-7; TRBD2 agrees at 10 bases. The TCR was taken from an adult with an advanced solid tumor such as melanoma, head and neck, liver or kidney cancer. The input for sequencing was CD4+ or CD8+ T cells sorted from blood, taken in a trial of the OX40 agonist ivuxolimab. The CDR3 region is CASSSRAGLASSYEQYF. The CDR3 coding sequence is TGTGCCAGCAGCTCAAGGGCGGGACTAGCGAGCTCCTACGAGCAGTACTTC.